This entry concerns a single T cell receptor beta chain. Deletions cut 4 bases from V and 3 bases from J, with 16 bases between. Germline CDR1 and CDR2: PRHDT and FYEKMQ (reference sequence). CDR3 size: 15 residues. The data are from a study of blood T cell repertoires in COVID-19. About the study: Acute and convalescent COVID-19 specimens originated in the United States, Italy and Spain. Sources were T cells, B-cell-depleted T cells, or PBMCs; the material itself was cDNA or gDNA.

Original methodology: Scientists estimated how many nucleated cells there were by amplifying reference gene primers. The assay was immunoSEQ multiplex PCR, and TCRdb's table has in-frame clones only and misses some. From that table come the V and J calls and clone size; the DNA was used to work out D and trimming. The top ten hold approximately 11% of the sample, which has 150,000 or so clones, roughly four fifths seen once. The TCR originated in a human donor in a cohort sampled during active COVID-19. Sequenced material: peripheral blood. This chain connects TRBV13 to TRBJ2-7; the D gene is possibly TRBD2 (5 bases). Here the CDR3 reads CASSYGSGLLYEQYF. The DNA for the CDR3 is TGTGCCAGCAGCTATGGCAGCGGACTTCTCTACGAGCAGTACTTC.